The 2 T cell receptor delta chains below come from one sample, sequenced in a study of Vδ1+ human thymocytes. Findings and caveats of the study: In the thymus, TRG and TRD repertoires looked highly polyclonal with Gaussian CDR3 lengths.

RNA was extracted from the cells and then reverse transcribed. The CDR3 regions were amplified by multiplex PCR from V-gene primers to a constant-region primer. TCRdb fed the multiplex PCR reads to CATT. The sample consists of about 58,000 delta-chain clones, over 13% of them appearing once. Their antigens are not known. The sequenced sample was Vdelta1+ gamma-delta thymocytes from the thymus. The subset was: FACS-sorted CD3+ TCRalphabeta- TCRVdelta1+ TCRVdelta2- thymocytes. The receptors shown here come from a girl under three years old who had congenital heart surgery.

This clone occurred a few times. Other DNA sequences within the sample encode an identical CDR3. The V and J genes are TRDV1 and TRDJ1; perhaps TRDD3 as D (5 bases). CDR1 and CDR2 (germline): TSWWSYY, QGS. This CDR3 is built from 12 residues. CDR3 in amino acids: CALGAYTDKLIF. CDR3 bases: TGTGCCCTGGGTGCGTACACCGATAAACTCATCTTT.

The chain joins TRDV1 to TRDJ1; no definite D call. This CDR3 contains 19 residues. V was shortened by 0 bases and J by 0 bases, with 20 bases between the two germline ends. The germline V gene encodes CDR1 TSWWSYY and CDR2 QGS. The CDR3 DNA sequence: TGTGCTCTTGGGGAACTGTCCGACCGCTTATCCCTATACACCGATAAACTCATCTTT. This translates into CALGELSDRLSLYTDKLIF.